The following is a T cell receptor beta chain sequence with its context. Its antigen is unknown. Profiled with immunoSEQ multiplex PCR; TCRdb holds only in-frame clones, not every one. The sample includes approximately 42,000 clones, 75% to 80% of them seen just once. Time point indicated: after neoadjuvant nivolumab, at surgical resection. Analysis of PBMCs was direct, with no culture step. V was shortened by 5 bases and J by 2 bases, with 12 bases between the two germline ends. The germline CDR1 and CDR2 sequences are SGHVS and FNYEAQ. CDR3 length: 14 residues. The source of the sample is a study of neoadjuvant anti-PD-1 for oral cavity cancer. Study outcomes and limitations: With three patients per group, TCR findings need larger cohorts. Higher pretreatment blood Treg/Th17 ratios correlated with higher pretreatment blood and lower post-treatment tumor TCRbeta clonality.

The sequence came from a person aged 35-79 years with oral cavity squamous cell carcinoma. The material was PBMCs, obtained after nivolumab (anti-PD-1) treatment. This chain connects TRBV7-6 to TRBJ1-1, with no clear D. The CDR3: CASSPRPFNTEAFF. The CDR3 DNA reads as TGTGCCAGCAGCCCCAGGCCTTTTAACACTGAAGCTTTCTTT.